This T cell receptor beta chain was recovered during a study of blood T cell repertoires in COVID-19. Across the whole study: Sources were T cells, B-cell-depleted T cells, or PBMCs; the material itself was cDNA or gDNA.

This clone has a handful of counts. Per germline, CDR1 MGHDK and CDR2 SYGVNS. CDR3 size: 15 residues. V was cut by 6 bases and J by 4 bases, with 16 bases left in between. Patients of the Seattle cohort, enrolled during active infection, were followed longitudinally. Assay used: immunoSEQ multiplex PCR; TCRdb lists only in-frame clones, some missing. The sample includes under 250,000 clones, more than 70% of them seen just once. The receptor was isolated from a young woman with COVID-19, enrolled during active disease. This rearrangement joins TRBV25-1 to TRBJ2-1, with D possibly matching TRBD1 (6 bases). Sequenced: peripheral blood. The CDR3 loop is CASSELSGVYNEQFF. CDR3 bases: TGTGCCAGCAGCGAACTCTCAGGGGTTTACAATGAGCAGTTCTTC.